This entry concerns a single T cell receptor beta chain. Its antigen is not identified. This specimen belongs to a study of PD-1 blockade in mismatch repair-deficient tumors. Points from the study as a whole: Tumor-resident clones, often absent from pretreatment blood, expanded after pembrolizumab and then contracted.

TCRdb's table, derived via immunoSEQ multiplex PCR, lists solely in-frame clones and lacks some. The sample shows about 120,000 clones, 88% of them seen only once. Unmatched junction bases numbered 7, after V lost 6 bases and J lost 4 bases. There are 15 residues in the CDR3. Germline lookup yields CDR1 SGHAT and CDR2 FQDESV (reference sequence). The sequenced sample was peripheral blood, obtained about 17 months after starting pembrolizumab. The TCR originated in an adult with mismatch repair-deficient cancer. The chain joins TRBV11-1 to TRBJ2-7; TRBD2 aligns across 12 bases. The CDR3 coding sequence is TGTGCCAGCAGTTCTTCTCTAGCGGGAGGGTACGAGCAGTACTTC. It codes for CASSSSLAGGYEQYF.